This is a list of T cell receptor beta chains from one sample in a study of T cells after yellow fever vaccination. TCRdb redid the calling of the 5' RACE reads with MiXCR, one entry per CDR3 protein. The sample has roughly 500,000 distinct CDR3 sequences, about 19% seen once. Specimen: PBMCs, collected 15 days after the yellow fever booster vaccination. All receptors come from a man in his thirties or forties who received the YFV17D yellow fever vaccine. The CDR3 runs from the conserved cysteine through the conserved F or W. Each record gives: J gene, V gene, clone size, CDR3 protein. Clone size appears in some rows only: once, few, many, or a class for an expanded clone.

j_gene: TRBJ2-3; v_gene: TRBV5-4; abundance: .; CDR3aa: CASSPGPLVDTQYF
j_gene: TRBJ2-1; v_gene: TRBV7-2; abundance: once; CDR3aa: CASSLKPGRFYNEQFF
j_gene: TRBJ2-1; v_gene: TRBV19; abundance: .; CDR3aa: CASRDTGTQSSYNEQFF
j_gene: TRBJ2-5; v_gene: TRBV7-9; abundance: .; CDR3aa: CASRARERYVETQYF
j_gene: TRBJ1-4; v_gene: TRBV7-9; abundance: .; CDR3aa: CASSLGRDSSNEKLFF
j_gene: TRBJ2-1; v_gene: TRBV12-3/TRBV12-4; abundance: .; CDR3aa: CASRDPPVEQFF
j_gene: TRBJ1-2; v_gene: TRBV5-4; abundance: .; CDR3aa: CASTLRAAEGYTF
j_gene: TRBJ2-3; v_gene: TRBV29-1; abundance: .; CDR3aa: CSVAGSARTDTQYF
j_gene: TRBJ1-2; v_gene: TRBV4-3; abundance: .; CDR3aa: CASSQESYNYGYTF
j_gene: TRBJ2-5; v_gene: TRBV6-5; abundance: .; CDR3aa: CASSYSDLMETQYF
j_gene: TRBJ2-1; v_gene: TRBV20-1; abundance: .; CDR3aa: CSARKGLAGRDNEQFF
j_gene: TRBJ2-7; v_gene: TRBV7-2; abundance: .; CDR3aa: CASGSGTPNEQYF
j_gene: TRBJ2-1; v_gene: TRBV12-3/TRBV12-4; abundance: .; CDR3aa: CASSSRLADVDNEQFF
j_gene: TRBJ2-3; v_gene: TRBV7-8; abundance: few; CDR3aa: CASSWTSGRAADTQYF
j_gene: TRBJ2-3; v_gene: TRBV7-2; abundance: few; CDR3aa: CASTTSVGSPPKNTQYF
j_gene: TRBJ2-1; v_gene: TRBV14; abundance: .; CDR3aa: CASSPNPRHYSGYNEQFF